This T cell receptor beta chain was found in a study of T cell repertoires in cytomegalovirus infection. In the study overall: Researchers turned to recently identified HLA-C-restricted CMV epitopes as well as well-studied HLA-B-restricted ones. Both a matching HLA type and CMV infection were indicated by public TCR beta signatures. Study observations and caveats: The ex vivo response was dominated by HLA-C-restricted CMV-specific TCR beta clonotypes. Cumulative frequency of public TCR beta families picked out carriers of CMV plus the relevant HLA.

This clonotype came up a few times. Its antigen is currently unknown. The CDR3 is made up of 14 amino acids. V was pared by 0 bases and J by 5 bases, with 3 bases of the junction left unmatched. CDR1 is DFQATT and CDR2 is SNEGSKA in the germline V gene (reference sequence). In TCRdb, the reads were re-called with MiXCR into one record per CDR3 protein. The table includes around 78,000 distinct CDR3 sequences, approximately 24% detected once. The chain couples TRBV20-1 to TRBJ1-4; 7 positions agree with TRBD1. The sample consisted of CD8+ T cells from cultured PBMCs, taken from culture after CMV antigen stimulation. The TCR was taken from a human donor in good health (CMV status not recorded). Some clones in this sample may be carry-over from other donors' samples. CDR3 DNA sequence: TGCAGTGCTAGAGATGAGGGACAGAATGAAAAACTGTTTTTT. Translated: CSARDEGQNEKLFF.